Listed here are 8 T cell receptor beta chains from one sample, sequenced in a study of blood T cell repertoires in COVID-19. Data came from immunoSEQ multiplex PCR; TCRdb stores just in-frame clones and leaves some out. The sample has 250,000 to 300,000 clones, roughly 85% seen once; the top ten hold about 5.1%. The sequenced sample was peripheral blood. The receptors originated from a man aged 50 to 60 with active or convalescent COVID-19.

The rearrangement joins TRBV29-1 to TRBJ1-5, with 8 positions matching TRBD1. The V gene's germline CDR1 is SQVTM and CDR2 ANQGSEA. The CDR3 runs 13 residues. Trimming at V came to 3 bases and at J to 5 bases, leaving 3 bases not matched to a gene. The CDR3 bases are TGCAGCGTTGAGACAGGGGTCGATCAGCCCCAGCATTTT. Amino acid sequence: CSVETGVDQPQHF.

The chain recombines TRBV27 with TRBJ1-2; 8 bases fit TRBD1. The CDR3 runs 13 residues. Germline CDR1 reads MNHEY; CDR2 reads SMNVEV (reference sequence). J gave up 10 bases and V 3 bases, and 7 bases lay outside the gene matches. As DNA, the CDR3 is TGTGCCAGCAGTTTTTCCCCGCAGGGGGCCTACACCTTC. Protein sequence: CASSFSPQGAYTF.

The V call is TRBV3-1 (or the pseudogene TRBV3-2), the J call TRBJ1-1; weak D call: TRBD1 (5 bases). V lost 2 bases and J 1 base, leaving 8 bases between the germline ends. The CDR3 contains 14 residues. CDR1 and CDR2 (germline): LGHDT, YNNKEL (reference sequence). The CDR3 nucleotides are TGTGCCAGCAGCCAAAATGACAGGAACACTGAAGCTTTCTTT. The encoded protein is CASSQNDRNTEAFF.

The chain recombines TRBV2 with TRBJ2-3, with D uncertain. The V end was cut by 3 bases, the J end by 4 bases, with 5 bases between. Germline-derived CDR1 and CDR2 are SNHLY and FYNNEI. CDR3 length equals 12 residues. The CDR3: CASSDSADTQYF. In DNA form, the CDR3 reads TGTGCCAGCAGTGACTCGGCAGATACGCAGTATTTT.

The chain carries TRBV5-1 and TRBJ2-1; maybe TRBD2 (5 bases). Trimming took 4 bases from V and 8 from J, leaving 13 bases between them. The CDR3 has 13 residues. Germline V gene sequence: CDR1 SGHRS, CDR2 YFSETQ. The CDR3 DNA sequence: TGCGCCAGCAGCAGAGACTTCGGGGATGAGCAGTTCTTC. Protein: CASSRDFGDEQFF.

The chain combines TRBV7-3 with TRBJ2-3; D may be TRBD2 (5 bases). Germline V lookup: CDR1 SGHTA, CDR2 FQGTGA. Trimming removed 4 bases at V and 1 base at J, with 9 bases between. The CDR3 runs 14 residues. Here the CDR3 reads CASSSGGRTDTQYF. The CDR3 coding sequence is TGTGCCAGCAGCTCTGGAGGTCGCACAGATACGCAGTATTTT. The variable domain in full, completed from reference TRBV7-3 and TRBJ2-3, reads GAGVSQTPSNKVTEKGKYVELRCDPISGHTALYWYRQSLGQGPEFLIYFQGTGAADDSGLPNDRFFAVRPEGSVSTLKIQRTERGDSAVYLCASSSGGRTDTQYFGPGTRLTVL.

V usage is TRBV4-2 and J usage is TRBJ2-7; 8 nucleotides match TRBD2. This CDR3 spans 13 amino acids. The germline V gene has CDR1 LGHNA and CDR2 YNFKEQ. The V gene end was trimmed by 3 bases and the J gene end by 2 bases; junction bases not matched to a gene: 0. The CDR3 spells CASSQGLAYEQYF. In DNA, the CDR3 is TGTGCCAGCAGCCAGGGACTAGCCTACGAGCAGTACTTC.

The chain uses TRBV5-4 and TRBJ2-6; a weak D match, TRBD2 (8 bases). The V and J ends lost 2 bases and 4 bases respectively, with 16 bases between them. This CDR3 comprises 17 residues. The germline gives CDR1 SGHNT, CDR2 YYREEE (reference sequence). The CDR3 here is CASSLRQGLGGANVLTF. The CDR3 bases are TGTGCCAGCAGCTTAAGACAGGGACTAGGCGGGGCCAACGTCCTGACTTTC.